Following are 20 T cell receptor beta chains from one sample sequenced in a study of OX40 agonist ivuxolimab in advanced cancers. Clones were read by immunoSEQ multiplex PCR, and TCRdb kept only the in-frame ones, dropping some. The data contain around 50,000 clones, around 79% of them seen just once; the ten biggest clones take up under 2%. Sequencing was performed on CD4+ or CD8+ T cells sorted from blood, taken in a trial of the OX40 agonist ivuxolimab. Every receptor here comes from an adult with an advanced solid tumor such as melanoma, head and neck, liver or kidney cancer.

The chain has TRBV6-1 and TRBJ2-1; D remains unclear. The V gene lost 3 bases and the J gene lost 6 bases, with 6 bases spanning the gap. The CDR3 has 12 amino acids. CDR1 and CDR2 (germline): MNHNS, SASEGT. CDR3 nucleotide sequence: TGTGCCAGCAGTGAGGGGTTCAATGAGCAGTTCTTC. This encodes CASSEGFNEQFF.

The chain has TRBV7-9 and TRBJ2-3, with 7 positions matching TRBD1. The CDR3 has 14 residues. The junction had 3 bases not matched to a gene; V was cut back by 4 bases and J by 2 bases. Germline V CDR1 and CDR2: SEHNR, FQNEAQ (reference sequence). The chain's CDR3 is CASSYGTDTDTQYF. For the CDR3, the DNA is TGTGCCAGCAGCTACGGGACAGACACAGATACGCAGTATTTT.

In regard to this clone: An end of the junction does not agree with germline; a read error may underlie this. This chain connects TRBV6-1 to TRBJ2-2; TRBD2 might be the D (7 bases). The CDR3 extends over 15 amino acids. CDR1 and CDR2 (germline): MNHNS, SASEGT. The CDR3 DNA follows: TGCGCCAGCATCCAAGGGGGGGCCTACACCGGGGAGCTGTTTTTT. It is translated as CASIQGGAYTGELFF.

DNA for the CDR3: TGTGCCAGCAGCCCGGGAGGCTCTTCTAACTATGGCTACACCTTC. Its protein product is CASSPGGSSNYGYTF. The chain links TRBV5-4 to TRBJ1-2; D not certain. V gave up 4 bases and J gave up 0 bases, with 13 bases separating them. CDR3 length equals 15 residues. The V gene's germline CDR1 is SGHNT and CDR2 YYREEE (reference sequence).

This clone was observed a few times. V is TRBV7-6 and J is TRBJ1-6; D remains unclear. V gave up 0 bases and J gave up 6 bases, with 0 bases separating them. CDR3 length: 12 amino acids. Germline-derived CDR1 and CDR2 are SGHVS and FNYEAQ. Written as DNA, the CDR3 is TGTGCCAGCAGCTTAGCTAATTCACCCCTCCACTTT. This encodes CASSLANSPLHF.

The V gene is TRBV9, the J gene TRBJ1-6; D might be TRBD1 (6 bases). The CDR3 has 14 amino acids. Per germline, CDR1 SGDLS and CDR2 YYNGEE. V lost 3 bases and J lost 4, with 8 bases in between. CDR3 sequence reads: CASSGTDYNSPLHF. CDR3 in DNA: TGTGCCAGCAGCGGGACAGATTATAATTCACCCCTCCACTTT.

This chain joins TRBV7-9 and TRBJ1-3, with 8 bases that match TRBD1. J was trimmed by 0 bases and V by 5 bases; bases with no gene match: 9. CDR1 and CDR2 (germline): SEHNR, FQNEAQ (reference sequence). There are 17 residues in the CDR3. The CDR3 loop reads CASSPPPGGNSGNTIYF. DNA for the CDR3: TGTGCCAGCAGCCCCCCGCCAGGGGGCAACTCTGGAAACACCATATATTTT.

The chain links TRBV5-1 to TRBJ2-6, with TRBD1 identical over 10 bases. The CDR3 loop spans 21 amino acids. Germline V CDR1 and CDR2: SGHRS, YFSETQ. The V segment lost 2 bases and the J segment 1 base; nucleotides outside the gene matches: 15. The DNA for the CDR3 is TGCGCCAGCAGCTTAGGGCGGGGGACAGGGGCCCCCTTATCTGGGGCCAACGTCCTGACTTTC. This gives the protein CASSLGRGTGAPLSGANVLTF.

The chain uses TRBV27 and TRBJ2-7; 11 nucleotides match TRBD2. The CDR3 has 18 amino acids. From germline, CDR1 is MNHEY and CDR2 SMNVEV (reference sequence). Losses at the gene ends were 5 bases for V and 3 bases for J; bases not matched to a gene: 15. The CDR3 is CASSRNSGRASTLYEQYF. The CDR3 DNA follows: TGTGCCAGCAGTCGAAATAGCGGGAGGGCTTCAACACTCTACGAGCAGTACTTC.

The J gene is TRBJ2-5, the V gene TRBV28, with 11 bases that match TRBD1. CDR3 size: 16 residues. Per germline, CDR1 MDHEN and CDR2 SYDVKM. The trim removed 6 bases at V and 4 bases at J, leaving 10 bases unmatched. The CDR3 is CASSPPGQGARETQYF. CDR3 bases: TGTGCCAGCAGCCCCCCCGGACAGGGGGCAAGAGAGACCCAGTACTTC.

The chain employs TRBV15 and TRBJ1-1; 9 nucleotides agree with TRBD1. The junction had 4 bases not matched to a gene; V was cut back by 1 base and J by 4 bases. Germline CDR1 reads LNHNV; CDR2 reads YYDKDF (reference sequence). The CDR3 length is 15 residues. CDR3 sequence: CATSRVGQGSTEAFF. For the CDR3, the DNA is TGTGCCACCAGCAGAGTTGGACAGGGGAGCACTGAAGCTTTCTTT. Based on the CDR3 plus reference TRBV15 and TRBJ1-1, the full variable domain is DAMVIQNPRYQVTQFGKPVTLSCSQTLNHNVMYWYQQKSSQAPKLLFHYYDKDFNNEADTPDNFQSRRPNTSFCFLDIRSPGLGDTAMYLCATSRVGQGSTEAFFGQGTRLTVV.

This chain uses TRBV4-3 with TRBJ1-4; TRBD1 matches at 7 bases. The CDR3 consists of 15 residues. V lost 4 bases to trimming and J lost 5 bases; unmatched junction nucleotides: 7. Per germline, CDR1 LGHNA and CDR2 YSLEER. CDR3 in amino acids: CASSLRPTGNEKLFF. CDR3 nucleotide sequence: TGCGCCAGCAGCCTCCGTCCGACAGGGAATGAAAAACTGTTTTTT.

This clone appeared a single time. The gene calls are TRBV18 and TRBJ2-7; D possibly corresponds to TRBD2 (5 bases). Trimming took 0 bases from V and 7 from J, leaving 13 bases between them. The V gene's germline CDR1 is KGHSH and CDR2 LQKENI. The CDR3 totals 14 residues. Written as DNA, the CDR3 is TGTGCCAGCTCACCACCCTTTGGACTCAAGGAGCAGTACTTC. Translated, it gives CASSPPFGLKEQYF.

The chain is built from TRBV5-1 and TRBJ2-7, with 7 bases that match TRBD1. J was trimmed by 0 bases and V by 6 bases; bases with no gene match: 6. Germline V gives CDR1 SGHRS, CDR2 YFSETQ. This CDR3 comprises 14 residues. The DNA for the CDR3 is TGCGCCAGCAAAGGACAGGCAAGCTCCTACGAGCAGTACTTC. It encodes CASKGQASSYEQYF.

V gene TRBV30 combines with J gene TRBJ2-1, with 10 bases aligning to TRBD2. The germline V gene encodes CDR1 GTSNPN and CDR2 SVGIG (reference sequence). The CDR3 loop spans 13 amino acids. J lost 7 bases, V lost 2 bases, and 2 bases had no gene match. The CDR3 coding sequence is TGTGCCTGGAGTATAGCGGGGGGAAATGAGCAGTTCTTC. Translation: CAWSIAGGNEQFF.

The chain has TRBV27 and TRBJ1-2; TRBD1 matches 8 bases. Germline loops: CDR1 MNHEY, CDR2 SMNVEV (reference sequence). This CDR3 is built from 19 residues. The junction had 21 bases not matched to a gene; V was cut back by 1 base and J by 8 bases. CDR3 bases: TGTGCCAGCAGTTTATTAGTATCCCCGGGACAGGTATCGTCGGGCGGCTACACCTTC. It codes for CASSLLVSPGQVSSGGYTF.

The CDR3 region has the DNA TGTGCCAGCAGCCGAAGGGGGTACCAAGAGACCCAGTACTTC. This codes for CASSRRGYQETQYF. The chain recombines TRBV5-6 with TRBJ2-5; possible D gene TRBD1, 6 bases. Germline V gene sequence: CDR1 SGHDT, CDR2 YYEEEE. V lost 4 bases, J lost 0 bases, and 10 bases lay in between. This CDR3 has 14 amino acids.

The chain has TRBV5-5 and TRBJ1-5; unclear D gene. V lost 4 bases, J lost 4 bases, and 9 bases lay in between. Per the germline V gene, CDR1 is SGHKS and CDR2 is YYEKEE (reference sequence). This CDR3 has 13 residues. The DNA for the CDR3 is TGTGCCAGCAGCCGTAACAAGAATCAGCCCCAGCATTTT. Amino acids: CASSRNKNQPQHF.

The J gene is TRBJ2-3, the V gene TRBV7-2, with D unresolved. The CDR3 loop spans 14 amino acids. The V end lost 5 bases, the J end lost 0 bases, and 9 bases lay between the germline ends. Germline V gives CDR1 SGHTA, CDR2 FQGNSA. CDR3 region: CASSPLASTDTQYF. The CDR3 DNA sequence: TGTGCCAGCAGCCCCTTAGCTAGCACAGATACGCAGTATTTT.

The chain employs TRBV30 and TRBJ2-5; unclear D gene. Germline V CDR1 and CDR2: GTSNPN, SVGIG (reference sequence). The V and J ends lost 3 bases and 5 bases respectively, with 13 bases between them. The CDR3 extends over 13 amino acids. CDR3 sequence reads: CAWSGILGETQYF. CDR3 nucleotide sequence: TGTGCCTGGAGCGGTATATTAGGGGAGACCCAGTACTTC.